Described below is a single T cell receptor beta chain sequence and its context. Its antigen is as yet unknown. These data belong to a study of cytomegalovirus exposure and HLA in healthy donors. General observations from the study: Accounts indicate the classifier identified cytomegalovirus status with strong specificity and sensitivity. Cytomegalovirus-associated status was assigned to 164 TCR beta chains. Several of the most significant clusters were apparently associated with common viral pathogens in a later analysis. Most TCR sequences showed up rarely, but some public TCRs showed up in many donors.

The PCR contained 60 Vbeta and 13 Jbeta primers. Only in-frame clones appear in the TCRdb table, and some are missing; sequencing was by immunoSEQ multiplex PCR. Among around 50,000 clones, about 86% were seen once, and the ten largest hold 1.7%. The CDR3 covers 12 residues. The V gene's germline CDR1 is SGHVS and CDR2 FQNEAQ. V dropped 5 bases and J dropped 2 bases, with 6 bases sitting between them. Sequenced sample: PBMCs. This chain links TRBV7-8 with TRBJ2-5, with D maybe TRBD1 (5 bases). This receptor was obtained from a man aged 35 to 55 in good health and CMV-seronegative. The CDR3 DNA is TGTGCCAGCAGCGACAGTCAAGAGACCCAGTACTTC. Protein sequence: CASSDSQETQYF. Supplemented by reference TRBV7-8 and TRBJ2-5, the full variable domain reads GAGVSQSPRYKVAKRGQDVALRCDPISGHVSLFWYQQALGQGPEFLTYFQNEAQLDKSGLPSDRFFAERPEGSVSTLKIQRTQQEDSAVYLCASSDSQETQYFGPGTRLLVL.